Listed below are T cell receptor beta chains from one sample, sequenced in a study of blood T cells in healthy people across ages. TCRdb reprocessed the 5' RACE reads via MiXCR and lists one record per CDR3 protein. Of 890,000 or so distinct CDR3 sequences listed, about 59% are singletons. The sample consisted of blood. Receptors were obtained from a man younger than 45 in good health. Each CDR3 is given with its conserved first and last residue. The order of the fields is V gene, clone size, J gene, D gene, CDR3 DNA, CDR3 protein. D genes are given only for firm matches. Part of the rows lack a size; the others show once, few, many or a class for expanded clones.

>TRBV25-1|-|TRBJ2-5|TRBD1
TGTGCCAGCAGTGCAAACAGGGGAGAGACCCAGTACTTC
CASSANRGETQYF
>TRBV20-1|-|TRBJ2-5|-
TGCAGTGCTAGCCCAAGCAGCGAGACCCAGTACTTC
CSASPSSETQYF
>TRBV7-9|few|TRBJ2-1|TRBD2
TGTGCCAGCAGCTTAGAAGCGGGGGGGAAACTACCCTACAATGAGCAGTTCTTC
CASSLEAGGKLPYNEQFF
>TRBV6-2/TRBV6-3|once|TRBJ2-3|-
TGTGCCAGCAGTTACGGAGGGGGCGGGGGGTATTTT
CASSYGGGGGYF
>TRBV6-1|-|TRBJ2-4|TRBD1
TGTGCCAGCAAGTTCGGGACAGGAGCGAACAATGAGCAGTACTTC
CASKFGTGANNEQYF
>TRBV7-8|-|TRBJ2-7|-
TGTGCCAGCAGCTTCCGTGGGAATGGGGAGCAGTACTTC
CASSFRGNGEQYF
>TRBV7-2|few|TRBJ2-5|-
TGTGCCAGCAGGCTAGTGGTCGGCCAAGAGACCCAGTACTTC
CASRLVVGQETQYF
>TRBV14|-|TRBJ2-5|TRBD2
TGTGCCAGCAGCACTAGCGGGGGGGCCTTGGAGACCCAGTACTTC
CASSTSGGALETQYF
>TRBV29-1|many|TRBJ2-1|-
TGCAGCGTTGATGGTCTGGCGAGCTCCTACAATGAGCAGTTCTTC
CSVDGLASSYNEQFF
>TRBV12-3/TRBV12-4|-|TRBJ2-7|-
TGTGCCAGCAGTTTGGTTACAGTACATCTCTACAATGAGCAGTACTTC
CASSLVTVHLYNEQYF
>TRBV12-3/TRBV12-4|-|TRBJ2-3|-
TGTGCCAGCAGTTTAGAGGAGGCAGATACGCAGTATTTT
CASSLEEADTQYF
>TRBV20-1|-|TRBJ2-3|-
TGCAGTGAAACAGGGTCGGGCACAGATACGCAGTATTTT
CSETGSGTDTQYF
>TRBV29-1|-|TRBJ1-5|-
TGCAGCGTTGAAGAGGGGAAAAATCAGCCCCAGCATTTT
CSVEEGKNQPQHF
>TRBV2|-|TRBJ1-5|-
TGTGCCAGCAGTGAGCCCCCCGCGTGGGGATCAGGTCAGCCCCAGCATTTT
CASSEPPAWGSGQPQHF
>TRBV20-1|-|TRBJ1-1|-
TGCAGTGCTCCTGGGGTTGGACCCTTGAACACTGAAGCTTTCTTT
CSAPGVGPLNTEAFF
>TRBV7-9|once|TRBJ1-4|TRBD1
TGTGCCAGCAGCTCTAGGACAGGGGGCCTAACTAATGAAAAACTGTTTTTT
CASSSRTGGLTNEKLFF
>TRBV29-1|few|TRBJ2-5|-
TGCAGCACTCCGACAGACCGGGGGACCCAGTACTTC
CSTPTDRGTQYF
>TRBV6-5|-|TRBJ2-1|TRBD1
TGTGCCAGCAGTTACTCTTTGAGGGGGCGAGGCGATGAGCAGTTCTTC
CASSYSLRGRGDEQFF
>TRBV5-1|-|TRBJ1-1|-
TGCGCCAGCGCCTTAGGCGGGGGATTCGACCTTTTAAGCACTGAAGCTTTCTTT
CASALGGGFDLLSTEAFF
>TRBV5-6|-|TRBJ2-7|-
TGTGCCAGCACGGACACCTACTACGAGCAGTACTTC
CASTDTYYEQYF
>TRBV5-5|-|TRBJ2-7|TRBD2
TGTGCCAGCAGCTTGGTACCGGGACTAGCGGGGGGCAACGAGCAGTACTTC
CASSLVPGLAGGNEQYF
>TRBV7-2|few|TRBJ2-3|-
TGTGCCAGCAGCTTAGGTCTTCCGACAGTCGGAGATACGCAGTATTTT
CASSLGLPTVGDTQYF
>TRBV28|few|TRBJ2-4|-
TGTGCCAGCAGTCTCACAGGGGGGGCGAAAAACATTCAGTACTTC
CASSLTGGAKNIQYF
>TRBV7-9|few|TRBJ2-7|TRBD1
TGTGCCAGCAGCTATGGGACAGGGCCCTACGAGCAGTACTTC
CASSYGTGPYEQYF
>TRBV27|-|TRBJ1-2|-
TGTGCCAGCCGAAATGGAGGGAGATTGGGCTATGGCTACACCTTC
CASRNGGRLGYGYTF
>TRBV5-4|-|TRBJ1-4|-
TGTGCCAGCAGCGTGGAGGGACGGGCAGGGGAAAAACTGTTTTTT
CASSVEGRAGEKLFF
>TRBV12-5|-|TRBJ2-5|TRBD1
TGTGCTAGTGGTTTGGGCCCTACAGGGGACGGGGAGACCCAGTACTTC
CASGLGPTGDGETQYF
>TRBV12-3/TRBV12-4|-|TRBJ2-1|TRBD1
TGTGCCAGCAGCAGCTTAGGGGGCTACTACAATGAGCAGTTCTTC
CASSSLGGYYNEQFF
>TRBV2|-|TRBJ2-1|-
TGTGCCACACGGGGGGCCGGGTACAATGAGCAGTTCTTC
CATRGAGYNEQFF
>TRBV15|-|TRBJ2-3|-
TGTGCCACAAGAGGTTCTAGCACAGATACGCAGTATTTT
CATRGSSTDTQYF
>TRBV20-1|few|TRBJ2-7|-
TGCAGTGCTAGCGGCCGACCCTACGAGCAGTACTTC
CSASGRPYEQYF
>TRBV9|-|TRBJ2-1|TRBD2
TGTGCCAGCAGCGTCGTGCTAAGCGGGGGCCCTCCCTACAATGAGCAGTTCTTC
CASSVVLSGGPPYNEQFF
>TRBV6-5|-|TRBJ2-4|-
TGTGCCAGCAGTTACGGCATTGGCAAAAACATTCAGTACTTC
CASSYGIGKNIQYF
>TRBV20-1|-|TRBJ2-7|TRBD1
TGCAGTGCATGGGACAGGGGGCGGCGCGAGCAGTACTTC
CSAWDRGRREQYF
>TRBV10-3|-|TRBJ2-5|-
TGTGGCATCAGTCAGGGGAGGGAGACCCAGTACTTC
CGISQGRETQYF